This TCR beta chain was obtained from a study of Graves' ophthalmopathy and Graves' hyperthyroidism. The germline V gene encodes CDR1 ENHRY and CDR2 SYGVKD. The CDR3 has 13 residues. Study-level results: In blood appeared most of the expanded thyroid clonotypes whose frequency exceeded 0.001. The model forecast ophthalmopathy progression, reaching roughly 65% sensitivity and around 72% specificity.

Comments on this clonotype: Its antigen remains unidentified. Its ends do not fully match the called genes, so a read error is possible.

Amplification from RNA transcripts yielded the TCR beta CDR3 regions. The library came from an HTBI-primed first-round RT-PCR and a second-round multiplex PCR. TCRdb used MiXCR to reprocess the multiplex PCR reads, holding one entry per CDR3 protein. Among about 740,000 distinct CDR3 sequences listed, about 44% were seen once. PBMCs were obtained from roughly 9.7 ml of fresh peripheral blood. The chain uses TRBV10-3 and TRBJ1-3, with D perhaps TRBD1 (5 bases). Sequenced: peripheral blood. The sequence derives from an adult man with Graves' ophthalmopathy. CDR3: CAISAAGGSTIYF. The CDR3 region has the DNA TGTGCCATCAGTGCCGCGGGGGGAAGCACCATATATTTT.